This T cell receptor (beta chain) was identified during a study of blood T cell repertoires in COVID-19. Looking at the study overall: Samples came from the United States, Italy and Spain, spanning acute and convalescent COVID-19. PBMCs, B-cell-depleted T cells, or T cells were the source of the cDNA or gDNA that made up the material.

This CDR3 comprises 12 residues. The V end lost 1 base, the J end lost 3 bases, and 3 bases lay between the germline ends. In the study's own analysis: From reference gene primer amplification, estimates of nucleated cell counts were derived. Measured with immunoSEQ multiplex PCR; TCRdb has only the in-frame clones, and not every one. V and J calls and clone size are those listed in that table; D and trimming were worked out from the DNA. The table has over 70,000 clones, 80% seen once. This chain uses TRBV12-3 or TRBV12-4 with TRBJ2-5, with D uncertain. The source of this sequence is a woman of 80 years or more with acute or convalescent COVID-19. Sequenced: peripheral blood. The CDR3 coding sequence is TGTGCCAGCAGTTTAGATAAAGAGACCCAGTACTTC. Translation: CASSLDKETQYF.